A single sample gave rise to the 8 T cell receptor beta chains below, sequenced in a study of blood T cell repertoires in COVID-19 (TCRdb year 2020). Library prep was done by the immunoSEQ multiplex PCR assay. In its TCRdb copy, this immuneACCESS table keeps in-frame sequences only and misses some clones. Where compared with another copy, unresolved V genes explain less than half of these, and the others have no known cause. The sample data list 150,000 or so clones, and around four fifths of these were observed just once. The ten largest clones take up around 4.8% of the sample. Sequenced material: PBMCs or T cells enriched from blood (not recorded which). These receptors all come from a woman aged 50 to 60 who had recovered from COVID-19.

This clone was observed once. The V gene is TRBV30, the J gene TRBJ1-2; D is ambiguous. V was cut by 0 bases and J by 9 bases, with 11 bases left in between. CDR3 length: 12 amino acids. CDR1 is GTSNPN and CDR2 is SVGIG in the germline V gene (reference sequence). CDR3 sequence (DNA): TGTGCCTGGAGTGTACTGAGTCTAAGCTACACCTTC. The encoded protein is CAWSVLSLSYTF.

This clone has a single count. The DNA of the CDR3 is TGTGCCAGCAGCTATACCGGGACTAGGTCGGCAGATACGCAGTATTTT. It is translated as CASSYTGTRSADTQYF. The rearrangement links TRBV7-2 to TRBJ2-3, with 8 bases lining up with TRBD2. The junction had 10 bases not matched to a gene; V was cut back by 4 bases and J by 4 bases. The CDR3 contains 16 residues. The V gene's germline CDR1 is SGHTA and CDR2 FQGNSA. Using reference TRBV7-2 and TRBJ2-3 for the parts outside the CDR3, the full variable domain is GAGVSQSPSNKVTEKGKDVELRCDPISGHTALYWYRQSLGQGLEFLIYFQGNSAPDKSGLPSDRFSAERTGGSVSTLTIQRTQQEDSAVYLCASSYTGTRSADTQYFGPGTRLTVL.

The chain has TRBV4-1 and TRBJ1-1; D is possibly TRBD1 (6 bases). The V gene lost 1 base and the J gene lost 3 bases, with 12 bases spanning the gap. CDR1 is MGHRA and CDR2 is YSYEKL in the germline V gene. The CDR3 runs to 15 residues. DNA for the CDR3: TGCGCCAGCAGCCAAGGTTGGGGGGGCTACACTGAAGCTTTCTTT. Translated: CASSQGWGGYTEAFF.

J is TRBJ2-7 and V is TRBV30; D may be TRBD1 (5 bases). Trimming took 2 bases from V and 4 from J, leaving 12 bases between them. Germline V gene lookup returns CDR1 GTSNPN and CDR2 SVGIG (reference sequence). The CDR3 consists of 13 residues. The CDR3 DNA sequence: TGTGCCTGGAGTCGTCAGGGCGCGTACGAGCAGTACGTC. Amino acids: CAWSRQGAYEQYV.

The chain recombines TRBV20-1 with TRBJ1-2; D uncertain. CDR1 and CDR2 (germline): DFQATT, SNEGSKA (reference sequence). The CDR3 covers 10 residues. Deletions cut 7 bases from V and 3 bases from J, with 6 bases between. CDR3 nucleotides: TGCAGTGGGCAGGACTATGGCTACACCTTC. Protein sequence: CSGQDYGYTF.

This chain uses TRBV18 with TRBJ1-4; tentative D call: TRBD1 (6 bases). The germline CDR1 and CDR2 sequences are KGHSH and LQKENI. V dropped 3 bases and J dropped 6 bases, with 14 bases sitting between them. There are 15 residues in the CDR3. CDR3: CASSPGEGVYEKLFF. The DNA for the CDR3 is TGTGCCAGCTCACCTGGCGAGGGGGTCTATGAAAAACTGTTTTTT.

The CDR3 DNA sequence: TGTGCCAGCAGTCCCCAGCGCGCGGAGACCCAGTACTTC. Protein product: CASSPQRAETQYF. V is TRBV12-3 or TRBV12-4 and J is TRBJ2-5; D unclear. The germline V and J ends were trimmed by 5 bases and 5 bases, with 12 bases remaining between them. The CDR3 extends over 13 amino acids.

The J gene is TRBJ2-2, the V gene TRBV5-1, with 7 bases fitting TRBD2. The germline V gene has CDR1 SGHRS and CDR2 YFSETQ. The CDR3 loop spans 17 amino acids. Germline trimming cut 0 bases from V and 1 base from J; bases unmatched to any gene: 6. CDR3 DNA: TGCGCCAGCAGCTTGGTTGTACAGCGGGGGAACACCGGGGAGCTGTTTTTT. It encodes CASSLVVQRGNTGELFF. Complete variable domain (other parts from reference TRBV5-1 and TRBJ2-2): KAGVTQTPRYLIKTRGQQVTLSCSPISGHRSVSWYQQTPGQGLQFLFEYFSETQRNKGNFPGRFSGRQFSNSRSEMNVSTLELGDSALYLCASSLVVQRGNTGELFFGEGSRLTVL.